A single sample gave rise to the 9 T cell receptor beta chains below, sequenced in a study of cytomegalovirus exposure and HLA in healthy donors. The PCR had 60 Vbeta and 13 Jbeta primers. TCRdb's copy holds only in-frame clones and misses some; the assay was immunoSEQ multiplex PCR. Of about 170,000 clones in the sample, roughly 83% are singletons; the top ten hold approximately 1.2%. Source material: PBMCs. Every receptor here comes from a boy aged 2 to 10 in good health and CMV-seronegative.

CDR3 loop: CASSLIVNTEAFF. In DNA, the CDR3 is TGTGCCAGCAGCTTGATAGTTAACACTGAAGCTTTCTTT. V usage is TRBV5-6 and J usage is TRBJ1-1; no clear D. This CDR3 is built from 13 residues. V gave up 1 base and J gave up 2 bases, with 6 bases separating them. The germline V gene has CDR1 SGHDT and CDR2 YYEEEE.

J is TRBJ1-3 and V is TRBV7-9; D may be TRBD1 (5 bases). With 2 bases removed from V and 8 bases from J, the gap between germline ends came to 13 bases. This CDR3 contains 14 residues. From germline, CDR1 is SEHNR and CDR2 FQNEAQ (reference sequence). The CDR3 spells CASSLSPGKDTIYF. CDR3 in DNA: TGTGCCAGCAGCTTATCTCCAGGGAAGGACACCATATATTTT.

The CDR3 reads CASSYVGLRGDTQYF. The CDR3 nucleotides are TGTGCCAGCAGTTACGTCGGTCTCCGGGGAGATACGCAGTATTTT. The chain combines TRBV6-5 with TRBJ2-3; D is possibly TRBD2 (5 bases). Germline assignment: CDR1 MNHEY and CDR2 SVGAGI. V gave up 2 bases and J gave up 5 bases, with 14 bases separating them. The CDR3 covers 15 residues.

The chain links TRBV7-9 to TRBJ1-2; D gene unclear. This CDR3 spans 13 amino acids. Trimming shortened V by 5 bases and J by 0 bases, and 7 bases separated the two germline ends. The germline CDR1 and CDR2 sequences are SEHNR and FQNEAQ (reference sequence). The CDR3 nucleotides read TGTGCCAGCAGCCCGGTTACTAACTATGGCTACACCTTC. Protein: CASSPVTNYGYTF.

This clone was counted only a few times. The chain links TRBV19 to TRBJ2-3; TRBD2 matches at 7 bases. The CDR3 spans 15 residues. With 5 bases clipped from V and 2 bases from J, the junction kept 7 bases outside the gene matches. Per germline, CDR1 LNHDA and CDR2 SQIVND (reference sequence). Here the CDR3 reads CASSEASGNTDTQYF. DNA for the CDR3: TGTGCCAGTAGTGAGGCTAGCGGCAACACAGATACGCAGTATTTT.

J is TRBJ2-7 and V is TRBV6-1; D is undetermined. Trimming took 6 bases from V and 4 from J, leaving 13 bases between them. There are 13 residues in the CDR3. Per the germline V gene, CDR1 is MNHNS and CDR2 is SASEGT. CDR3 sequence: CASRISGTYEQYV. The CDR3 nucleotides are TGTGCCAGCAGGATCTCAGGAACATACGAGCAGTACGTC.

This chain joins TRBV19 and TRBJ2-1; no definite D call. The CDR3 spans 13 residues. Trimming took 0 bases from V and 12 from J, leaving 12 bases between them. Germline V gene sequence: CDR1 LNHDA, CDR2 SQIVND (reference sequence). The CDR3 loop reads CASSIDDAPGQFF. In DNA, the CDR3 is TGTGCCAGTAGTATAGATGATGCCCCGGGGCAGTTCTTC.

The gene calls are TRBV30 and TRBJ2-1, with 14 nucleotides matching TRBD2. Trimming at V came to 6 bases and at J to 3 bases, leaving 13 bases not matched to a gene. CDR1 and CDR2 (germline): GTSNPN, SVGIG (reference sequence). The CDR3 length is 18 residues. CDR3 protein: CACPGGLAGAQGYNEQFF. The CDR3 nucleotides read TGTGCCTGTCCCGGGGGACTAGCGGGGGCTCAGGGCTACAATGAGCAGTTCTTC.

This rearrangement joins TRBV27 to TRBJ1-5, with a weak D call TRBD1 (6 bases). Trimming shortened V by 2 bases and J by 2 bases, and 10 bases separated the two germline ends. Germline V lookup: CDR1 MNHEY, CDR2 SMNVEV (reference sequence). The length of the CDR3 is 15 residues. CDR3 loop: CASSLTGRGNQPQHF. CDR3 sequence (DNA): TGTGCCAGCAGTTTAACAGGGAGAGGCAATCAGCCCCAGCATTTT.